The source of this T cell receptor beta chain is a study of OX40 agonist ivuxolimab in advanced cancers. Study as a whole: Allowance was made for prior anti-PD-1, anti-PD-L1 or anti-CTLA-4 therapy, and 40% had some.

Generated by immunoSEQ multiplex PCR, the TCRdb table keeps only in-frame clones and is missing some. The sample includes around 69,000 clones, about 85% of them seen just once. Trimming cost V 3 bases and J 4 bases; bases outside gene matches: 15. Germline V gives CDR1 SGHTA, CDR2 FQGNSA. CDR3 length: 18 residues. No patient had autoimmune disease or received systemic immunosuppression. On this clone itself: Its antigen is currently unknown.

Findings and limits, study-wide: Antigen specificity of clonally expanded peripheral T cells was not established. Fewer expanded clones were found on average in CD4+ than in CD8+ T cells.

The V call is TRBV7-2, the J call TRBJ1-3; 7 nucleotides match TRBD1. This TCR was sampled from an adult with an advanced solid tumor such as melanoma, head and neck, liver or kidney cancer. The specimen was CD4+ or CD8+ T cells sorted from blood, collected in a trial of the OX40 agonist ivuxolimab. CDR3 DNA sequence: TGTGCCAGCAGCTTGAGACAGGGTCTCTGGGGTGACGGAAACACCATATATTTT. The encoded protein is CASSLRQGLWGDGNTIYF.